The source of this T cell receptor beta chain is a study of blood T cell repertoires in COVID-19. Study information: The cDNA or gDNA used as material had been derived from T cells, B-cell-depleted T cells, or PBMCs.

Authors' processing steps: Researchers report that nucleated cell counts were estimated from reference gene primer amplification. Sequencing was performed with immunoSEQ multiplex PCR; in TCRdb, only in-frame clones are kept and a portion is missing. V and J calls and clone size are given by that table; D and trimming were obtained from the DNA. In the table there are some 130,000 clones, approximately 83% of which are singletons. What was sequenced was peripheral blood. The source of this sequence is an elderly man with acute or convalescent COVID-19.

The CDR3 region is CASSPPASRTGHFFIEAFF. CDR3 coding DNA: TGTGCCAGTAGTCCTCCCGCCTCCAGGACAGGCCATTTTTTCATTGAAGCTTTCTTT. This rearrangement joins TRBV19 to TRBJ1-1; TRBD1 aligns across 7 bases. The V segment lost 5 bases and the J segment 7 bases; nucleotides outside the gene matches: 25. CDR3 size: 19 residues. Germline values: CDR1 LNHDA, CDR2 SQIVND (reference sequence).